The TCR beta chain described here comes from a study of beta chain features in type 1 diabetes (dated by TCRdb to 2016 to 2019). About the full investigation: Mean age, gender distribution, total cell number and subset yield did not differ between patients and healthy donors. Naive and central memory subsets were obtained from all 30 or so donors, but regulatory and stem cell-like memory subsets were isolated from only 8 patients and 8 healthy donors. Across all samples, fewer than 110,000,000 sorted cells were examined, and cell number per subset correlated strongly with RNA yield. The study compared the TCRB repertoires of sorted circulating CD4+ T cell subsets in recently diagnosed type 1 diabetes patients with those in matched healthy donors. General findings and caveats noted by the study authors: PCR may preferentially amplify shorter templates, but because patient and control samples were amplified and corrected together, any resulting skew would affect both groups equally. Naive, central memory and regulatory TCRB repertoires appeared to be more similar among patients than among healthy donors. A moderate but significant shortening of TCRB CDR3 length was observed in type 1 diabetes patients in all four CD4+ subsets. Because the HLA sub-analyses included only small numbers of individuals, any influence of HLA type on TCRB rearrangement was left unresolved. Because cDNA was sequenced instead of genomic DNA, activated cells with high expression could be over-represented, although the groups did not differ in activation or CD3 levels. Fewer insertions and more nucleotide deletions at VDJ recombination sites were observed in patients with type 1 diabetes, implying thymic rearrangement abnormalities.

Relative to germline, V is 10 bases shorter and J is 5 bases shorter, with 12 bases between their ends. The CDR3 runs 12 residues from the cysteine to the phenylalanine. Just the 36-base CDR3 DNA is kept, in frame starting at base 1. According to the germline V gene, CDR1 reads MDHEN and CDR2 reads SYDVKM. From each donor, a single peripheral blood sample of around 0.12 L on average was drawn into heparinised tubes. Naive, central memory, regulatory and stem cell-like memory CD4+ T cells were sorted on a BD FACSAria II using a panel including CD45RO, CCR7, CD25, CD127, CD95 and CD27. A purity above 98% was achieved for all sorted populations. Right away, PBMCs were isolated by Lymphoprep density gradient centrifugation and were stained directly, with no culture step. To minimize batch effects, samples were stained and sorted in pairs, one healthy donor with one patient per experiment. The entire amount of isolated RNA was reverse transcribed using the High Capacity cDNA Reverse Transcription Kit, so the sequenced TCRB transcripts were expressed ones. Deep immunoSEQ sequencing was performed on naive, central memory and regulatory T cell samples, with an average of roughly 3.6 million total reads per sample. Sorted cells were lysed in RLT buffer and RNA was extracted with DNase-treated RNeasy Micro or Mini kits, depending on cell number. To prevent cross-contamination, every cell subset was processed on its own, while patient and healthy donor samples were processed together. The immunoSEQ multiplex PCR was used to amplify TCRB sequences from cDNA, yielding 87-bp fragments that span the CDR3 region. Sequencing of the amplicons was done on the Illumina HiSeq platform. In the original analysis: PCR bias was computationally corrected using synthetic template baselines, reads within Hamming distance 2 were collapsed, and singletons that could not be merged were discarded. Reads were aligned against IMGT so that V, D and J genes, CDR3 length and insertions or deletions at six rearrangement sites could be assigned. Clonotype counts were normalized to sorted cell number within each subset before computing true diversity and Gini coefficients with the tcR R package. Repertoire sharing was quantified using the overlap coefficient calculated on TCRB nucleotide sequences. Out-of-frame TCRB sequences from naive cells were analyzed as a proxy for the pre-selection repertoire. TCRdb took over this immuneACCESS table, retaining in-frame rearrangements with V and J assigned. Such tables are incomplete; in checked studies, under half of the missing clones stem from an unresolved V gene, and the remainder is unexplained. V, J and clone size derive from that table, while D and trimming were established from the DNA sequence. Counted in this sample were around 300,000 clones; around 16% of them appeared once. Around 0.015% of the sample comes from the top ten.

The table lists this clone with a few counts. Its antigen is currently not known. Base qualities are missing; no much larger clone stands one base away. Material for sequencing was naive CD4+ T cells from blood. In the paper's terms, the cell subset or site label means: true naive CD4+ T cells. Recombination connected TRBV28 to TRBJ1-5, and the D gene may be TRBD1, 5 bases matching. The sequence derives from a man aged 18 to 30 with type 1 diabetes. The CDR3 in this case is CATDAGDQPQHF. Here is the DNA: TGTGCCACAGATGCGGGGGATCAGCCCCAGCATTTT.